Sequencing of this T cell receptor (beta chain) was carried out in a study of post-analysis software for immune sequencing data. TCR beta cDNA libraries included unique molecular identifiers. T cells, about 0.95 to 11 million of them, yielded 500,000 to 600,000 cDNA molecules. TCRdb fed the PCR reads into MiXCR, producing one record per CDR3 protein. The data contain approximately 440,000 distinct CDR3 sequences, roughly 45% of them singletons. Notes on this clonotype: As yet, its antigen is unknown.

Study-level findings and limits: Strong co-clustering by F measure was evident for samples that had been prepared in the same batch. Multiple sclerosis patients showed significantly lower normalized Chao1 diversity than controls did.

The TCR originated in a girl aged 10 to 17 with multiple sclerosis. Material for sequencing was blood.

Written as DNA, the CDR3 is TGTGCCAGCAGCATAGGGACCGACCCGTATACCGGGGAGCTGTTTTTT. The encoded protein is CASSIGTDPYTGELFF. The V gene is TRBV11-2, the J gene TRBJ2-2; D is tentatively TRBD1 or TRBD2 (5 bases each). The V gene's germline CDR1 is SGHAT and CDR2 FQNNGV. The CDR3 is 16 residues long. Trimming took off 5 bases at V and 5 bases at J, with 18 bases between the two ends.